This TCR beta chain was documented in a study of shared clonotypes between healthy human individuals. CD8 cells regarded as naive lacked CD45RO, were positively chosen for CCR7, and omitted terminally differentiated effector memory CD45RA+ cells. The data were produced by immunoSEQ multiplex PCR, yet TCRdb's version contains in-frame clones alone and is incomplete. The repertoire holds about 2.2 million clones, with 80% to 95% as singletons. V was shortened by 5 bases and J by 3 bases, with 14 bases between the two germline ends. The CDR3 loop spans 14 amino acids. Germline V gene lookup returns CDR1 GTSNPN and CDR2 SVGIG (reference sequence).

J is TRBJ2-1 and V is TRBV30; D is possibly TRBD2 (5 bases). Sequenced: naive CD8+ T cells from PBMCs. This sequence originates from a man aged 18 to 29 in good health. Some clones in this sample may be carry-over from other donors' samples. CDR3: CAWQPVASYNEQFF. DNA of the CDR3: TGTGCCTGGCAGCCCGTAGCGAGCTACAATGAGCAGTTCTTC.